This T cell receptor (beta chain) comes out of a study of blood T cell repertoires in COVID-19. This clone was seen a handful of times. V gave up 0 bases and J gave up 0 bases, with 15 bases separating them. The V gene's germline CDR1 is MRHNA and CDR2 SNTAGT. The CDR3 is 18 residues long. Here immunoSEQ multiplex PCR was the method, and the copy in TCRdb shows in-frame clones only, minus some. This repertoire shows around 250,000 clones, 82% found once; its top ten account for around 3.2%. The V and J genes are TRBV6-4 and TRBJ1-5; D possibly corresponds to TRBD1 (5 bases). Sequenced: peripheral blood. This TCR derives from a woman between 18 and 29 years old with acute or convalescent COVID-19. The CDR3 protein is CASSDSRTSQSSNQPQHF. Here the CDR3 DNA reads TGTGCCAGCAGTGACTCCCGGACATCCCAGAGTAGCAATCAGCCCCAGCATTTT.